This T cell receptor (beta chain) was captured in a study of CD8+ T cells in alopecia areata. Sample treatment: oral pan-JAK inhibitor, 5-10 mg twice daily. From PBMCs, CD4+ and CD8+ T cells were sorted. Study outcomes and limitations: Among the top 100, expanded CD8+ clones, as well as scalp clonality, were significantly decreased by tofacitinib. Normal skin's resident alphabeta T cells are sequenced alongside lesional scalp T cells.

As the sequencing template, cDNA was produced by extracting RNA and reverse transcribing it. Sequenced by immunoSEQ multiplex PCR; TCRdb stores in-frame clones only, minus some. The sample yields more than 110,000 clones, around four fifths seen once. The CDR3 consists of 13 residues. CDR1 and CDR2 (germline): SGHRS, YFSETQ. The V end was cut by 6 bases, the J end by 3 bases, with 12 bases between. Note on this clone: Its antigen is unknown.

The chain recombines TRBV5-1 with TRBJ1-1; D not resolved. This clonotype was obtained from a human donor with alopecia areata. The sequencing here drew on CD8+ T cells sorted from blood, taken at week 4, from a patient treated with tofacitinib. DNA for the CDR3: TGCGCCAGCACCATGGAGGTGGACACTGAAGCTTTCTTT. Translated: CASTMEVDTEAFF.